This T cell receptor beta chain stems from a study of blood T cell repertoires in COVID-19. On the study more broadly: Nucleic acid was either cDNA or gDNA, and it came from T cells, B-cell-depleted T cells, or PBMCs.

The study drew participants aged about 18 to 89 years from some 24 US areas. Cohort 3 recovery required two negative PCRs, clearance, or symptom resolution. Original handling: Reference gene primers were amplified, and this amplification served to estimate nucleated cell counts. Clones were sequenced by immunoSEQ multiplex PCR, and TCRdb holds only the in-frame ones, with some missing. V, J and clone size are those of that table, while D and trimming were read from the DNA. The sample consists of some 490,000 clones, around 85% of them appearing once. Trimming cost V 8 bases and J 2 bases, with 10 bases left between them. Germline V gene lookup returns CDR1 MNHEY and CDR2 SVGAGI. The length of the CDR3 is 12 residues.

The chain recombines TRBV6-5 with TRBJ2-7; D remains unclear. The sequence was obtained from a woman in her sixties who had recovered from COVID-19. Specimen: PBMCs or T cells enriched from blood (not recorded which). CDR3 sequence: CASLTFPYEQYF. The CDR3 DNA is TGTGCCAGCCTGACTTTCCCCTACGAGCAGTACTTC.